The following is a TCR beta chain sequence with its context. No antigen is known for it. The CDR3 length is 11 residues. V was shortened by 2 bases and J by 5 bases, with 4 bases between the two germline ends. CDR1 and CDR2 (germline): SEHNR, FQNEAQ (reference sequence). This sample is drawn from a study of regulatory dendritic cells for organ transplantation. Notes on the study in general: Mature dendritic cells appeared to drive more memory CD8+ clonal expansion than regulatory ones. The most alloreactive TCR clonotypes were found in resting memory CD8+ cells. Considerable individual heterogeneity was seen in alloreactive memory CD8+ T cells.

FACS sorted CD4+ or CD8+ T cells into CD45RA+ naive and CD45RO+ memory. Sequenced by immunoSEQ multiplex PCR; TCRdb stores in-frame clones only, minus some. The repertoire holds 29,000 or so clones, with roughly 79% as singletons. Material for sequencing was memory CD4+ T cells from blood. The subset was: CD45RO+ memory T cells. V and J are TRBV7-9 and TRBJ2-7; D gene ambiguous. The TCR was taken from a human donor in good health. The CDR3 sequence: CASSLLNEQYF. CDR3 DNA: TGTGCCAGCAGCTTATTAAACGAGCAGTACTTC. Drawing the rest from reference TRBV7-9 and TRBJ2-7, the complete variable domain is DTGVSQNPRHKITKRGQNVTFRCDPISEHNRLYWYRQTLGQGPEFLTYFQNEAQLEKSRLLSDRFSAERPKGSFSTLEIQRTEQGDSAMYLCASSLLNEQYFGPGTRLTVT.